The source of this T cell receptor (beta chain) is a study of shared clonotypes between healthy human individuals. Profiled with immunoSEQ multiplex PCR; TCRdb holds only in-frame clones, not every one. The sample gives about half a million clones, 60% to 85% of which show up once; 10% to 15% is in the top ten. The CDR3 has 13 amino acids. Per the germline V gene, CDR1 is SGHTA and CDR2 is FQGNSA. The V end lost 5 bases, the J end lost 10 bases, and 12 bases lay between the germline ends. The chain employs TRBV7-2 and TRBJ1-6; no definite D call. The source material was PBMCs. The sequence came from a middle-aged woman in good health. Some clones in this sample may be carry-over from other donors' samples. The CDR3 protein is CASSPPFWSPLHF. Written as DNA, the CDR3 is TGTGCCAGCAGCCCACCTTTTTGGTCACCCCTCCACTTT. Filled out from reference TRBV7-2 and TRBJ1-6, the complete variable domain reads GAGVSQSPSNKVTEKGKDVELRCDPISGHTALYWYRQSLGQGLEFLIYFQGNSAPDKSGLPSDRFSAERTGGSVSTLTIQRTQQEDSAVYLCASSPPFWSPLHFGNGTRLTVT.